The 14 T cell receptor beta chains below were found in one sample sequenced in a study of CD8+CD57+ T cells in acquired aplastic anemia. Profiling of TCR beta VDJ combinations and CDR3 sequences used genomic DNA as template. TCRdb redid the calling of the reads with MiXCR, one entry per CDR3 protein. The data hold 150,000 to 200,000 distinct CDR3 sequences, with less than 60% observed a single time. All sequencing subjects had displayed CD8+CD57+ cell expansion on flow cytometry. Sample: sorted CD4+, CD8+, or CD8+CD57+ T cells (not recorded which) from PBMCs. Source of these receptors: a human donor with aplastic anemia.

This chain links TRBV10-3 with TRBJ2-2; 7 positions match TRBD2. V lost 11 bases and J lost 2; bases outside the gene matches: 8. Germline lookup yields CDR1 ENHRY and CDR2 SYGVKD. This CDR3 is built from 14 residues. CDR3 DNA sequence: TGTGCCGGGAGGGGTCACGGAAACACCGGGGAGCTGTTTTTT. It yields the protein CAGRGHGNTGELFF.

This clonotype was detected only once. The chain has TRBV10-3 and TRBJ2-1; 15 bases are shared with TRBD2. The CDR3 extends over 15 amino acids. Trimming removed 7 bases from V and 6 bases from J; junction bases left unmatched: 4. CDR1 and CDR2 from the germline V gene are ENHRY and SYGVKD. The CDR3 DNA reads as TGTGCCATCACGGGGGGACTAGCGGGAGGCAATGAGCAGTTCTTC. The encoded protein is CAITGGLAGGNEQFF.

This rearrangement joins TRBV25-1 to TRBJ1-2; D not certain. Germline CDR1 and CDR2: MGHDK and SYGVNS. The CDR3 loop spans 14 amino acids. Trimming took off 3 bases at V and 4 bases at J, with 12 bases between the two ends. The DNA of the CDR3 is TGTGCCAGCAGTGATCTCGACACAGCCTATGGCTACACCTTC. It translates to CASSDLDTAYGYTF.

CDR3 sequence (DNA): TGTGCCAGCAGGGGGACAGGGGGCTCCCTCCACTTT. This codes for CASRGTGGSLHF. V usage is TRBV2 and J usage is TRBJ1-6, with 12 bases identical to TRBD1. The J segment lost 14 bases and the V segment lost 6 bases, leaving 2 bases of the junction unmatched. The CDR3 has 12 amino acids. Germline CDR1 and CDR2: SNHLY and FYNNEI.

Of note for this clonotype: A much larger clone differs from this one at a single base, so this may be a read error. The J gene is TRBJ2-1, the V gene TRBV5-6, with D unclear. The length of the CDR3 is 13 residues. Germline V lookup: CDR1 SGHDT, CDR2 YYEEEE. Here the CDR3 reads CASSLVHMNERFF. Here the CDR3 DNA reads TGTGCCAGCAGCTTGGTCCATATGAATGAGCGGTTCTTC.

Of note for this clonotype: A much larger clonotype is one base distant, so this may be a read error. The chain recombines TRBV11-2 with TRBJ2-6; the D call may be TRBD1 or TRBD2 (5 bases each). The CDR3 totals 17 residues. The V gene's germline CDR1 is SGHAT and CDR2 FQNNGV. The CDR3 coding sequence is TGTGCCAACAGCTCAGAGGGGCAGTACTCTGGGGCCAACGTCCTGACTTTC. This codes for CANSSEGQYSGANVLTF.

Notes on this clonotype: This CDR3 is missing its conserved last phenylalanine or tryptophan, likely due to a read error. J is TRBJ2-5 and V is TRBV20-1, with D possibly being TRBD1 or TRBD2 (5 bases each). From germline, CDR1 is DFQATT and CDR2 SNEGSKA (reference sequence). This CDR3 comprises 14 residues. Trimming stripped 6 bases from V and 4 bases from J, with 18 bases between. This CDR3 is CSATTGTKGETQYS. CDR3 in DNA: TGCAGTGCCACCACCGGGACCAAGGGAGAGACCCAGTACTCC.

The chain carries TRBV7-6 and TRBJ2-5, with D hard to call. V shed 1 base and J shed 5 bases, with 8 bases lying between them. The CDR3 is 13 amino acids. The V gene's germline CDR1 is SGHVS and CDR2 FNYEAQ. For the CDR3, the DNA is TGTGCCAGCAGCTTAGAGAGGTGGGAGACCCAGTACTTC. Protein sequence: CASSLERWETQYF.

This clonotype was detected many times. V and J are TRBV20-1 and TRBJ1-1; D possibly corresponds to TRBD1 (6 bases). Between the trimmed V and J ends, which lost 5 bases and 5 bases, there was a span of 18 bases. Germline V gives CDR1 DFQATT, CDR2 SNEGSKA (reference sequence). The CDR3 sequence is 14 residues long. For the CDR3, the DNA is TGCAGTGCTTACACAGGGTTTACTCGGACTGAAGCTTTCTTT. It translates to CSAYTGFTRTEAFF.

This clonotype was seen a handful of times. This chain uses TRBV6-2 or TRBV6-3 with TRBJ2-7; D perhaps matches TRBD1 (6 bases). This CDR3 has 15 amino acids. Germline-derived CDR1 and CDR2 are MNHEY and SVGEGT. V lost 7 bases to trimming and J lost 4 bases, with 20 bases between them. CDR3 DNA sequence: TGTGCCAGCACCCCACCCGGGACACACCAATACGAGCAGTACTTC. Amino acid sequence: CASTPPGTHQYEQYF.

This clonotype was picked up many times. This rearrangement joins TRBV12-3 or TRBV12-4 to TRBJ2-1; D perhaps matches TRBD2 (5 bases). The CDR3 sequence is 14 residues long. Trimming shortened V by 7 bases and J by 9 bases, and 19 bases separated the two germline ends. This CDR3 is CASTPRFGVIEQFF. The CDR3 DNA is TGTGCCAGCACCCCGAGGTTCGGGGTGATTGAGCAGTTCTTC.

The DNA of the CDR3 is TGCAGCTACTGGGGGGGTGGCACTGAAGCTTTCTTT. Protein product: CSYWGGGTEAFF. The rearrangement joins TRBV29-1 to TRBJ1-1, with TRBD1 as a possible D gene (5 bases). This CDR3 is 12 amino acids long. The germline V and J ends were trimmed by 8 bases and 4 bases, with 14 bases remaining between them. Germline CDR1 reads SQVTM; CDR2 reads ANQGSEA.

This clonotype was counted ten times or more. CDR3 protein: CASSRTSGSYNEQFF. As DNA, the CDR3 is TGTGCCAGTAGCCGGACTAGCGGGAGTTACAATGAGCAGTTCTTC. The chain uses TRBV19 and TRBJ2-1; TRBD2 aligns across 13 bases. Germline CDR1 reads LNHDA; CDR2 reads SQIVND (reference sequence). Trimming cost V 6 bases and J 4 bases; bases outside gene matches: 3. CDR3 length: 15 residues. Full variable domain (remainder filled in from reference TRBV19 and TRBJ2-1): DGGITQSPKYLFRKEGQNVTLSCEQNLNHDAMYWYRQDPGQGLRLIYYSQIVNDFQKGDIAEGYSVSREKKESFPLTVTSAQKNPTAFYLCASSRTSGSYNEQFFGPGTRLTVL.

The rearrangement uses TRBV2 and TRBJ1-5; weak D call: TRBD1 (6 bases). V was clipped by 1 base and J by 5 bases, with 9 bases between them. The CDR3 has 14 residues. The germline CDR1 and CDR2 sequences are SNHLY and FYNNEI. The CDR3 bases are TGTGCCAGCAGTGAAGGTGGGGGGCATCAGCCCCAGCATTTT. Its protein product is CASSEGGGHQPQHF.